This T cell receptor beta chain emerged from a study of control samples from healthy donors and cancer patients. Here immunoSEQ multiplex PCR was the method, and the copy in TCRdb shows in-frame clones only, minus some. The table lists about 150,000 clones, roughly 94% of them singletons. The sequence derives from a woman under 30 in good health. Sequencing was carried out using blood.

The CDR3 spells CSASSSRGQENIQYF. As DNA, the CDR3 is TGCAGTGCTAGTAGTTCCAGGGGGCAGGAAAACATTCAGTACTTC. The chain recombines TRBV20-1 with TRBJ2-4; 8 nucleotides align to TRBD1. This CDR3 is 15 amino acids long. Germline V lookup: CDR1 DFQATT, CDR2 SNEGSKA (reference sequence). V gave up 3 bases and J gave up 5 bases; unmatched junction bases: 9.